This TCR beta chain was sequenced in a study of shared clonotypes between healthy human individuals (dated by TCRdb to 2020 to 2022). Study-level background: The cohort included a few men and two women between 18 and 49 years of age. For each donor, three plates each were used for CD4 naive and CD4 memory, two plates were used for CD8 naive, and one plate was used for CD8 memory. Per donor, leukapheresis produced somewhere between about 0.94 and 9.5 billion PBMCs. The study deeply sequenced blood TCR repertoires of several healthy adults to estimate repertoire size and the extent of clonotype sharing between individuals. To increase sequencing depth and limit assay-specific biases, TCR repertoire library preparation and sequencing were carried out by different laboratories using diverse techniques.

According to the germline V gene, CDR1 reads KGHSH and CDR2 reads LQKENI. V loses 6 bases, J loses 1 base, and the germline ends lie 0 bases apart. The CDR3 spans 10 residues, from the cysteine through the phenylalanine. Of all the DNA, just the CDR3 is kept, 30 bases in frame from base 1. As to this clone: Its recognized antigen is unknown. Base qualities are missing; no much larger clone stands one base away. This sample also contains other DNA sequences that code for the same CDR3.

Overall results and qualifications from the work: Naive subsets generally had larger estimated clonotype richness than memory subsets. Compared with non-shared clonotypes, the clonotypes found in all four sorted-subset donors had higher generation probabilities. When a handful of donors were compared, the shared fraction of clonotypes was about 5% for naive CD4, around 3.5% for naive CD8, 2.3% for memory CD4, and roughly 0.4% for memory CD8. Pairwise subsampling led to the expectation that sequencing depth would affect the degree of clonotype sharing among donors. Even with the large sequencing depth, rarefaction of the sorted-subset datasets indicated that sequencing was incomplete. The small number of donors limited the genetic and exposure-history diversity represented. Sampling was restricted to blood, and TCR repertoires in tissues likely differ from the TCR repertoires found in blood.

Healthy HIV-negative adults with no recently reported acute infections or vaccinations were included as donors. Every donor was a Caucasian adult living in Nashville, Tennessee, USA. CD4+ T cells were enriched by magnetic negative selection; naive cells were then positively selected on CD45RA, and the negative fraction formed the memory subset. Blood was collected by leukapheresis, and PBMCs were isolated by Ficoll-Histopaque density gradient centrifugation and then cryopreserved in liquid nitrogen vapor phase. Analytical flow cytometry was used to check the purity and quantity of every magnetically sorted T cell population. Each sorted fraction had its genomic DNA isolated and then quantified by UV absorbance on a Nanodrop 2000c. TCR CDR3 regions were amplified from genomic DNA by multiplex PCR using the deep immunoSEQ assay. Extracted genomic DNA from each cell subset was spread evenly across all wells of several immunoSEQ 96-well plates, with each plate serving as a replicate. Each replicate PCR for sorted subsets received approximately 200 ng genomic DNA, equal to around 32,000 T cell genomes. The purified libraries were quantified using a Qubit 3.0 fluorometer, sized with a Bioanalyzer 2100, and then quantified again using the KAPA Library Quantification kit. Each immunoSEQ 96-well plate was sequenced on its own single-read 150-cycle Illumina NextSeq 550 flow cell. In the authors' own workflow: Because only junctional sequences without quality scores were contained in the immunoSEQ output, filtering matching that applied to full-length reads could not be performed. To assign V/J genes and CDR3, sequences were annotated against IMGT germline references using PyIR, a Python wrapper for IgBLAST v1.9. Any read was removed if the V/J assignment was weak (E-value above 1e-6), the CDR3 was missing, or the read contained stop codons, out-of-frame junctions, or ambiguous translated residues. V3J clonotypes were defined by identical inferred V gene, J gene, and CDR3 amino acid sequence. Percentage overlap between repertoires was calculated by dividing the number of shared unique clonotypes by the size of the smaller repertoire. Repertoire richness was assessed with RTK rarefaction, the Chao1 estimator, and Recon v2.1 estimates of unobserved clonotypes. OLGA was used to compute generation probabilities for all TCRbeta clonotypes that the gDNA method yielded from several donors. TCRdb took this table from immuneACCESS and kept in-frame rearrangements with V and J called. Such tables lack part of the clones; where checked against another copy, unresolved V genes explain under half of the gap, and the rest is unexplained. The V and J calls and clone size come from that table; D and trimming were worked out from the DNA. In all, the sample holds about 960,000 clones, and 76% of those were seen once. Clones ranked in the top ten supply about 1.5% of the sample.

The receptor was derived from a man aged 18 to 30 in good health. Sequencing used memory CD4+ T cells sorted from blood. Per the publication, the cell subset or site label means: CD45RA-negative fraction. The chain is assembled from TRBV18 and TRBJ2-5; no D segment can be confidently identified. The CDR3 protein is CASSQETQYF. The nucleotide sequence is TGTGCCAGCTCCCAAGAGACCCAGTACTTC.